The 3 T cell receptor beta chains below come from one sample, sequenced in a study of regulatory T cells in long-lasting Graves disease. Time point of the sample: newly diagnosed GD, antithyroid drugs for less than 3 months. PBMC RNA was the source of the TCR library. Construction of TCR beta libraries relied on iRepertoire HTBI primers and on Arm-PCR targeting CDR3 regions. TCRdb reanalysed the multiplex PCR reads using MiXCR and keeps one entry per CDR3 protein. In the table there are around 400,000 distinct CDR3 sequences, about 15% of which are singletons. The sample also formed part of further work on T cells in Graves' hyperthyroidism and ophthalmopathy.

The material was peripheral blood mononuclear cells (PBMCs), obtained at new diagnosis, from a patient treated with antithyroid drugs. These receptors were obtained from a woman between 40 and 55 years old with Graves disease.

As to this clonotype: This may be a read error: a much more frequent sequence differs by one nucleotide. The chain recombines TRBV5-1 with TRBJ2-3, with D perhaps TRBD1 (6 bases). CDR3 length: 14 amino acids. CDR1 and CDR2 (germline): SGHRS, YFSETQ. The CDR3 DNA sequence: TGCGCCAGCAGCTTACAACAGGGTTCAGATACGCACTATTTT. Its translation is CASSLQQGSDTHYF.

The CDR3 is CASSLSGGRRIEKLFF. The CDR3 bases are TGTGCCAGCTCGCTGTCGGGGGGCAGACGGATTGAAAAACTGTTTTTT. V gene TRBV18 combines with J gene TRBJ1-4; D is perhaps TRBD1 (6 bases). Deletions cut 6 bases from V and 7 bases from J, with 21 bases between. Germline V gene sequence: CDR1 KGHSH, CDR2 LQKENI. The CDR3 runs 16 residues.

This clonotype has ten or more counts. V usage is TRBV24-1 and J usage is TRBJ2-3; 9 bases fit TRBD2. CDR3 size: 15 residues. V lost 3 bases and J lost 7; bases outside the gene matches: 7. CDR1 is KGHDR and CDR2 is SFDVKD in the germline V gene. CDR3 nucleotide sequence: TGTGCCACCAGTGATGAGGCGGGAGGGCCCCATACGCAGTATTTT. Encoded protein: CATSDEAGGPHTQYF.